The present T cell receptor (beta chain) was sequenced within a study of T-cell reconstitution after alpha-beta-depleted transplantation in children. Findings and caveats of the study: Certain patients had high TCRbeta diversity at day 60, and it came from recipient T cells and thymic progenitors that survived. About two months after transplant, alpha-beta T cells reportedly came from several hundred expanded graft clones. The authors attributed T-cell counts and diversity one year after transplant mostly to newly produced T cells.

Unique molecular identifiers tagged the TCRbeta library. Each CDR3 protein gets one entry after TCRdb re-called the PCR reads with MiXCR. The table includes some 300,000 distinct CDR3 sequences, over 7% detected once. This clonotype came up a few times. The antigen is undetermined. Trimming removed 8 bases at V and 7 bases at J, with 8 bases between. The length of the CDR3 is 10 residues. Germline loops: CDR1 MNHNS, CDR2 SASEGT. This receptor was obtained from a female patient between 2 and 15 years old who had a stem cell transplant for Fanconi anemia, so the T cells may come from the graft donor. The chain recombines TRBV6-1 with TRBJ1-1, with D maybe TRBD1 (5 bases). Specimen: peripheral blood, collected 360 days after TCRalphabeta/CD19-depleted stem cell transplant. For the CDR3, the DNA is TGTGCCAGCCGACAGCTTGAAGCTTTCTTT. It translates to CASRQLEAFF.